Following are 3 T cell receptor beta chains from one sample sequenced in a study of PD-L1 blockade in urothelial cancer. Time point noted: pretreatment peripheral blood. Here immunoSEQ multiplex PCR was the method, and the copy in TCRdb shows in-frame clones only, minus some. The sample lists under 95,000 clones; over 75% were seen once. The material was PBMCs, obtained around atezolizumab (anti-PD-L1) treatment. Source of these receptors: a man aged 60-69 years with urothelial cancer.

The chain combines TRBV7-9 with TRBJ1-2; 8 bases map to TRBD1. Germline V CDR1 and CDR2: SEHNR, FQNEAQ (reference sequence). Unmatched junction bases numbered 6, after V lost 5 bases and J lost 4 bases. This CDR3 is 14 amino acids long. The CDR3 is CASSPRGRFYGYTF. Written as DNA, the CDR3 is TGTGCCAGCAGCCCCAGGGGGCGCTTCTATGGCTACACCTTC.

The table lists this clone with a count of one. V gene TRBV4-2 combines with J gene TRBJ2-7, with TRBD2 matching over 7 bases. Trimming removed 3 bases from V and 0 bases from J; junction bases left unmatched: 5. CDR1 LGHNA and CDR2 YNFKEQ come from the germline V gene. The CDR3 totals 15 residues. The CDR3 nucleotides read TGTGCCAGCAGCCACTCCCGGGGGGTCTCCTACGAGCAGTACTTC. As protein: CASSHSRGVSYEQYF.

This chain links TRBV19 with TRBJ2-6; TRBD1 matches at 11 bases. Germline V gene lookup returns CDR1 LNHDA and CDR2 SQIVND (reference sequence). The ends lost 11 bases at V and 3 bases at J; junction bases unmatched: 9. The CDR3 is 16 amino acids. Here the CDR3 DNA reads TGTGCCGTTGGGGGACAGGGGGGAAGTGGGGCCAACGTCCTGACTTTC. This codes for CAVGGQGGSGANVLTF.